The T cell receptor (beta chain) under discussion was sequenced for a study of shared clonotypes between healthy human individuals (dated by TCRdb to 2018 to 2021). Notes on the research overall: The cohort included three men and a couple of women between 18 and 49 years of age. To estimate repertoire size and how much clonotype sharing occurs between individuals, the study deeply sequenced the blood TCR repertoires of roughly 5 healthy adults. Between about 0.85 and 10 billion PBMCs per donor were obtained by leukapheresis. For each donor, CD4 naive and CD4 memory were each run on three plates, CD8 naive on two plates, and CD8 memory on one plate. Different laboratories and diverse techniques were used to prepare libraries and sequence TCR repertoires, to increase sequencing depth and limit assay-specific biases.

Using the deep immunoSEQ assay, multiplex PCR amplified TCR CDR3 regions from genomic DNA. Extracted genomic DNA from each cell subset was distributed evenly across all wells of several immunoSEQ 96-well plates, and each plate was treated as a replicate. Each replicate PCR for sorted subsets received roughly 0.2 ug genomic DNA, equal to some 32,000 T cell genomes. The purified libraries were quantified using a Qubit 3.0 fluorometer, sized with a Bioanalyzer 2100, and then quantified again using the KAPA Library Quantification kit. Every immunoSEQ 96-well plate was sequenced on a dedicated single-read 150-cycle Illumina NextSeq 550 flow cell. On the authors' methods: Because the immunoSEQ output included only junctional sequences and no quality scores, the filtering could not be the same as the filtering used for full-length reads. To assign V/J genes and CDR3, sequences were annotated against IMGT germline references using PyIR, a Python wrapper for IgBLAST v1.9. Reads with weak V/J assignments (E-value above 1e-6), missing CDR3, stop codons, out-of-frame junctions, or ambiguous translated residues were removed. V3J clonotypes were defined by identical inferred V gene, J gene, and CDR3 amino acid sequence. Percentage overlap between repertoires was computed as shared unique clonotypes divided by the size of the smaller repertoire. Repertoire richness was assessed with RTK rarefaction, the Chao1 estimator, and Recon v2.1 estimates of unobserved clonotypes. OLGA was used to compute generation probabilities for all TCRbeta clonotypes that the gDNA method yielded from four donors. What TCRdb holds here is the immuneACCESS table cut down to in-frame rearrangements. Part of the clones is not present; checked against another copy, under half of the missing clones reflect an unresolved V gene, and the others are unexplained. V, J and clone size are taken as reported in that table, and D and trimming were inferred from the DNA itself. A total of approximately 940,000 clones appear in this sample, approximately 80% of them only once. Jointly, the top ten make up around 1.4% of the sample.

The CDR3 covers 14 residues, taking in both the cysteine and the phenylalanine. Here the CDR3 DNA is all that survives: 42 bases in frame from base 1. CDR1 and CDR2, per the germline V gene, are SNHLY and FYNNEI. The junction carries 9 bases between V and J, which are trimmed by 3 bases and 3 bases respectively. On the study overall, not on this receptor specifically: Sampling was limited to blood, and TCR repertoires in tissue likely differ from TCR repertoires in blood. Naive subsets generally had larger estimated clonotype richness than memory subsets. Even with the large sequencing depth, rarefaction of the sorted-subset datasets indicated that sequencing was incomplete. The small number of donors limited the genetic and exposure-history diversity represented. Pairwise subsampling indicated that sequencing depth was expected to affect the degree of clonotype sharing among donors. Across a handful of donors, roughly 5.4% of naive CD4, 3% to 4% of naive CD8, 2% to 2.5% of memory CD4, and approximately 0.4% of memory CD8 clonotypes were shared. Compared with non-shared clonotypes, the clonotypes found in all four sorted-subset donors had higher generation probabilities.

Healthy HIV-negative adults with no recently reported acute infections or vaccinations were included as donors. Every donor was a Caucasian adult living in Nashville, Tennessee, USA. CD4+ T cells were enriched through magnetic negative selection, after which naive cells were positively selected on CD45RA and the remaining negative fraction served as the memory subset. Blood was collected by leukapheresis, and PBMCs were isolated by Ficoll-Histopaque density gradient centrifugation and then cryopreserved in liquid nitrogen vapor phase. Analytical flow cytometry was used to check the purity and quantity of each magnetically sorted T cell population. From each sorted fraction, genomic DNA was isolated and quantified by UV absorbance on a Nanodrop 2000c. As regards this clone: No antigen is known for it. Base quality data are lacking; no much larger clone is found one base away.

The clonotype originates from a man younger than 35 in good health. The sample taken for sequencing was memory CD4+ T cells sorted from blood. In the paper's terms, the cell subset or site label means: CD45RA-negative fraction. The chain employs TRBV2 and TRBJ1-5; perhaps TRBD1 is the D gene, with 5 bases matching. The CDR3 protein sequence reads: CASSEGRNNQPQHF. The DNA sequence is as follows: TGTGCCAGCAGTGAGGGACGGAACAATCAGCCCCAGCATTTT.